Presented here are 10 T cell receptor beta chains from one specimen sequenced in a study of shared clonotypes between healthy human individuals. CD45RO-negative CD8 cells positively selected for CCR7 made up the naive population, which excluded terminally differentiated effector memory CD45RA+ cells. This table comes from immunoSEQ multiplex PCR, and its TCRdb copy is limited to in-frame clones, with some not included. Among 1.5 million to 2.5 million clones listed, approximately 94% were seen once. Sequencing input: naive CD8+ T cells sorted from blood. The source of these receptors is a man aged 18 to 30 in good health.

The chain's CDR3 is CASSPETTNEKLFF. The CDR3 bases are TGTGCCAGCAGCCCAGAGACAACTAATGAAAAACTGTTTTTT. V is TRBV7-6 and J is TRBJ1-4; D not resolved. Per the germline V gene, CDR1 is SGHVS and CDR2 is FNYEAQ. This CDR3 is 14 amino acids long. V gave up 5 bases and J gave up 0 bases, with 7 bases separating them.

This rearrangement joins TRBV27 to TRBJ2-2, with 11 bases identical to TRBD1. CDR1 and CDR2 from the germline V gene are MNHEY and SMNVEV (reference sequence). This CDR3 has 16 amino acids. Unmatched junction bases numbered 10, after V lost 6 bases and J lost 7 bases. The CDR3 nucleotides read TGTGCCAGCAGCCAACTGGACAGGGGGCTGGGCGGGGAGCTGTTTTTT. It encodes CASSQLDRGLGGELFF.

In the case of this clone: Other nucleotide sequences in the sample specify the same CDR3. V gene TRBV5-4 combines with J gene TRBJ2-3; D gene ambiguous. Trimming took off 1 base at V and 5 bases at J, with 5 bases between the two ends. Germline lookup yields CDR1 SGHNT and CDR2 YYREEE (reference sequence). This CDR3 region has 12 residues. CDR3 residues: CASSLLGDTQYF. Here the CDR3 DNA reads TGTGCCAGCAGCTTGTTGGGAGATACGCAGTATTTT.

The chain uses TRBV9 and TRBJ2-4; weak D call: TRBD2 (7 bases). The CDR3 is made up of 14 amino acids. The V gene lost 0 bases and the J gene lost 9 bases, with 13 bases spanning the gap. Per the germline V gene, CDR1 is SGDLS and CDR2 is YYNGEE. The CDR3 nucleotides read TGTGCCAGCAGCGTAGACGGGGGGCTGGCCATTCAGTACTTC. Amino acids: CASSVDGGLAIQYF. The full variable domain, with the rest looked up from reference TRBV9 and TRBJ2-4, is DSGVTQTPKHLITATGQRVTLRCSPRSGDLSVYWYQQSLDQGLQFLIQYYNGEERAKGNILERFSAQQFPDLHSELNLSSLELGDSALYFCASSVDGGLAIQYFGAGTRLSVL.

Turning to this clone: This same CDR3 is encoded by further DNA sequences in the sample. V and J are TRBV5-6 and TRBJ2-7; D unclear. The germline V gene has CDR1 SGHDT and CDR2 YYEEEE. The CDR3 is made up of 13 amino acids. The germline V and J ends were trimmed by 4 bases and 1 base, with 9 bases remaining between them. CDR3 region: CASSLFGSYEQYF. CDR3 in DNA: TGTGCCAGCAGCCTCTTCGGGTCCTACGAGCAGTACTTC.

The CDR3 coding sequence is TGTGCCAGCAGCTTGTCTCTCTCGGGACCCCCAGGCCAGCCCCAGCATTTT. This gives the protein CASSLSLSGPPGQPQHF. The gene calls are TRBV5-5 and TRBJ1-5; TRBD1 might be the D (5 bases). Per germline, CDR1 SGHKS and CDR2 YYEKEE (reference sequence). This CDR3 contains 17 residues. With 1 base removed from V and 7 bases from J, the gap between germline ends came to 21 bases. The full variable domain, its missing parts supplied by reference TRBV5-5 and TRBJ1-5, is DAGVTQSPTHLIKTRGQQVTLRCSPISGHKSVSWYQQVLGQGPQFIFQYYEKEERGRGNFPDRFSARQFPNYSSELNVNALLLGDSALYLCASSLSLSGPPGQPQHFGDGTRLSIL.

The chain combines TRBV7-2 with TRBJ2-5, with TRBD2 as a possible D gene (6 bases). Trimming removed 3 bases from V and 6 bases from J, with 11 bases in between. The CDR3 is 13 amino acids. The germline V gene has CDR1 SGHTA and CDR2 FQGNSA. The CDR3 reads CASSLGGVQTQYF. CDR3 sequence (DNA): TGTGCCAGCAGCTTGGGGGGAGTTCAGACCCAGTACTTC.

As concerns this clone: This sample includes further DNA sequences coding for the same CDR3. The rearrangement uses TRBV27 and TRBJ2-7; possible D gene TRBD1, 6 bases. This CDR3 has 13 amino acids. Germline V gene sequence: CDR1 MNHEY, CDR2 SMNVEV (reference sequence). Trimming shortened V by 4 bases and J by 4 bases, and 11 bases separated the two germline ends. CDR3 DNA: TGTGCCAGCAGTTCGGGGACATCTTACGAGCAGTACTTC. Residues: CASSSGTSYEQYF.

The chain recombines TRBV6-5 with TRBJ1-1; possible D gene TRBD1, 5 bases. Looked up from germline, CDR1 is MNHEY and CDR2 is SVGAGI. This CDR3 is 12 amino acids long. V lost 10 bases to trimming and J lost 4 bases, with 13 bases between them. The CDR3 region has the DNA TGTGCCACTATCATCGGGGGCACTGAAGCTTTCTTT. Protein: CATIIGGTEAFF.

The chain carries TRBV27 and TRBJ2-3; D gene uncertain. The V gene's germline CDR1 is MNHEY and CDR2 SMNVEV (reference sequence). The CDR3 contains 14 residues. The germline V and J ends were trimmed by 0 bases and 4 bases, with 8 bases remaining between them. DNA for the CDR3: TGTGCCAGCAGTTTATCTTCCTGGGCAGATACGCAGTATTTT. Amino acid sequence: CASSLSSWADTQYF.